The T cell receptor beta chain described here comes from a study of human T cells and chemical hapten exposure. Study-wide results and limits: DPC sensitization left the count of TCRs above 1 in 1000 unchanged.

Indicated time point: patch test 3, about 24 weeks after DPC sensitization. Treatment specified: therapeutic diphenylcyclopropenone sensitization with weekly scalp DPC. It was the library that attached unique molecular identifiers to individual cDNA molecules. Authors' analysis steps: Per-sample TCR counts ranged from roughly 20,000 to 750,000, median roughly 87,000. TCRdb processed the RACE reads anew with MiXCR; each CDR3 protein has one entry. The V and J calls, along with clone size, are taken from TCRdb and not from the paper's own processing. The sample lists over 75,000 distinct CDR3 sequences, about a tenth occurring once. J was trimmed by 6 bases and V by 4 bases; bases with no gene match: 7. This CDR3 comprises 15 residues. The V gene's germline CDR1 is MDHEN and CDR2 SYDVKM. This clonotype was picked up a small number of times. Its antigen is undetermined.

The chain joins TRBV28 to TRBJ2-1; 9 positions agree with TRBD2. This TCR was recovered from a woman aged 30 to 39 with alopecia areata. Some clones in this sample may be carry-over from other donors' samples. Specimen: whole blood, collected in connection with sensitization to the hapten diphenylcyclopropenone (DPC). DNA of the CDR3: TGTGCCAGCAGTTCCGGGACTAGCTTCCTCAATGAGCAGTTCTTC. This codes for CASSSGTSFLNEQFF.